This passage covers 10 T cell receptor beta chains from one sample sequenced in a study of CD8 T cells in ankylosing spondylitis. Overall study results and limits: What appeared characteristic of ankylosing spondylitis blood was a TCR beta motif of eight or nine highly homologous variants.

These receptors have no identified antigens. TCRdb called the 5' RACE reads again in MiXCR, with one record for every CDR3 protein. Among hundreds of thousands of distinct CDR3 sequences listed, around 16% were seen once. Input material: blood, either unsorted or a sorted T cell fraction (not recorded which). These receptors were taken from a male donor with ankylosing spondylitis.

V is TRBV28 and J is TRBJ2-3, with 13 bases matching TRBD2. Germline V lookup: CDR1 MDHEN, CDR2 SYDVKM. This CDR3 is built from 18 residues. With V trimmed by 3 bases and J by 4 bases, 10 bases remained unmatched. CDR3: CASSLGLAGTHHPDTQYF. In DNA, the CDR3 is TGTGCCAGCAGTTTGGGACTAGCGGGAACACATCACCCAGATACGCAGTATTTT.

This clonotype has at least ten counts. The gene calls are TRBV11-1 and TRBJ2-7, with D unclear. Germline loops: CDR1 SGHAT, CDR2 FQDESV (reference sequence). Trimming removed 1 base from V and 3 bases from J, with 28 bases in between. The length of the CDR3 is 20 residues. The CDR3 DNA is TGTGCCAGCAGCTTAGAGTTTGTGGGTTCGATAAGGAACCGATACTACGAGCAGTACTTC. Translation: CASSLEFVGSIRNRYYEQYF.

This clonotype was detected only a few times. The chain employs TRBV6-5 and TRBJ2-7, with a tentative D call TRBD2 (5 bases). The CDR3 sequence is 12 residues long. CDR1 is MNHEY and CDR2 is SVGAGI in the germline V gene. The V end was cut by 3 bases, the J end by 7 bases, with 10 bases between. The CDR3 sequence: CASSYNGVEQYF. DNA for the CDR3: TGTGCCAGCAGTTATAACGGGGTAGAGCAGTACTTC.

This chain uses TRBV28 with TRBJ2-7; the D gene is possibly TRBD2 (5 bases). Trimming took 5 bases from V and 7 from J, leaving 15 bases between them. The CDR3 covers 13 residues. Germline V gene lookup returns CDR1 MDHEN and CDR2 SYDVKM. The CDR3 nucleotides are TGTGCCAGCAGTATTACTAGTAGGAGGGAGCAGTACTTC. Translated: CASSITSRREQYF.

There are a few counts of this clonotype. The V and J genes are TRBV24-1 and TRBJ2-1; 10 nucleotides match TRBD2. Trimming took 3 bases from V and 2 from J; bases not matched to a gene: 0. CDR1 and CDR2 (germline): KGHDR, SFDVKD. There are 15 residues in the CDR3. The CDR3 is CATSDLAGAYNEQFF. The CDR3 region has the DNA TGTGCCACCAGTGATCTAGCGGGGGCCTACAATGAGCAGTTCTTC.

The table lists this clonotype with a few counts. V gene TRBV27 combines with J gene TRBJ2-2, with 9 bases matching TRBD1. With 5 bases clipped from V and 4 bases from J, the junction kept 5 bases outside the gene matches. The CDR3 totals 15 residues. CDR1 and CDR2 (germline): MNHEY, SMNVEV (reference sequence). The CDR3, as DNA: TGTGCCAGCAGTCTTCAGACAGGGGGCACCGGGGAGCTGTTTTTT. Protein product: CASSLQTGGTGELFF.

In its sample, this clonotype was seen a few times. The chain employs TRBV10-2 and TRBJ2-2; the D is unclear. Trimming pared 8 bases from V and 6 bases from J, leaving 10 bases between. The CDR3 has 12 residues. CDR1 is WSHSY, CDR2 SAAADI, per germline. Here the CDR3 reads CASLLGPGELFF. DNA for the CDR3: TGCGCCAGCCTCTTAGGTCCCGGGGAGCTGTTTTTT.

This clonotype appeared many times. The chain links TRBV4-1 to TRBJ2-1; D is perhaps TRBD1 (5 bases). The CDR3 has 15 amino acids. Germline assignment: CDR1 MGHRA and CDR2 YSYEKL. V was trimmed by 0 bases and J by 3 bases, leaving 9 bases between them. The CDR3 DNA follows: TGCGCCAGCAGCCAAGATAGGGGCTACTACAATGAGCAGTTCTTC. This gives the protein CASSQDRGYYNEQFF.

This clonotype was seen a handful of times. The rearrangement uses TRBV30 and TRBJ2-4; tentative D call: TRBD1 (5 bases). Germline-derived CDR1 and CDR2 are GTSNPN and SVGIG (reference sequence). This CDR3 has 14 residues. The germline V and J ends were trimmed by 2 bases and 0 bases, with 8 bases remaining between them. CDR3 in amino acids: CAWSTGLAKNIQYF. In nucleotides, the CDR3 is TGTGCCTGGAGTACAGGCCTAGCCAAAAACATTCAGTACTTC.

There are many counts of this clonotype. The chain carries TRBV27 and TRBJ1-1; TRBD1 might be the D (6 bases). Germline V gene lookup returns CDR1 MNHEY and CDR2 SMNVEV (reference sequence). V dropped 5 bases and J dropped 11 bases, with 12 bases sitting between them. This CDR3 spans 11 amino acids. In DNA form, the CDR3 reads TGTGCCAGCAGTGGGGGCGTGGAGGCTTTCTTT. This gives the protein CASSGGVEAFF.